The present T cell receptor beta chain was sequenced within a study of post-analysis software for immune sequencing data. Broader study findings: Normalized Chao1 diversity was significantly lower in multiple sclerosis patients than in controls. Same-batch samples co-clustered strongly by F measure.

On this clonotype: As yet, its antigen is unknown.

Sequencing libraries made from TCR beta cDNA carried unique molecular identifiers. Using its own MiXCR run on the PCR reads, TCRdb lists one record per CDR3 protein. This sample has 650,000 to 850,000 distinct CDR3 sequences; about half occur once, and the top ten carry just under 5%. This sequence was found in a girl aged 10-17 years with multiple sclerosis. The sequenced sample was blood.

This CDR3 is CASSEVGSTQYF. As DNA, the CDR3 is TGTGCCAGCAGTGAAGTGGGAAGTACGCAGTATTTT. The chain recombines TRBV2 with TRBJ2-3; D is unclear. V was cut by 1 base and J by 8 bases, with 7 bases left in between. In germline, CDR1 is SNHLY, CDR2 FYNNEI. The CDR3 consists of 12 residues.